These 23 T cell receptor beta chains share one sample of origin, sequenced in a study of blood T cell repertoires in COVID-19. Sequenced by immunoSEQ multiplex PCR; TCRdb stores in-frame clones only, minus some. This sample has under 250,000 clones, with around nine tenths found just once. The specimen was peripheral blood. The receptors were gathered from a man aged 18 to 29 with active or convalescent COVID-19.

V and J are TRBV29-1 and TRBJ1-2; 9 positions match TRBD1. Unmatched junction bases numbered 10, after V lost 3 bases and J lost 8 bases. Per germline, CDR1 SQVTM and CDR2 ANQGSEA. CDR3 length equals 14 residues. As DNA, the CDR3 is TGCAGCGTTGATCAGGACAGGGGTTTGGGCGGCTACACCTTC. It encodes CSVDQDRGLGGYTF. Based on the CDR3 plus reference TRBV29-1 and TRBJ1-2, the full variable domain is SAVISQKPSRDICQRGTSLTIQCQVDSQVTMMFWYRQQPGQSLTLIATANQGSEATYESGFVIDKFPISRPNLTFSTLTVSNMSPEDSSIYLCSVDQDRGLGGYTFGSGTRLTVV.

This clone was counted once. This chain joins TRBV5-4 and TRBJ1-1, with D maybe TRBD1 (5 bases). This CDR3 region has 13 residues. The V and J ends lost 5 bases and 0 bases respectively, with 8 bases between them. CDR1 SGHNT and CDR2 YYREEE come from the germline V gene (reference sequence). The CDR3 protein is CASRGAMNTEAFF. The CDR3, as DNA: TGTGCCAGCAGAGGGGCCATGAACACTGAAGCTTTCTTT. Supplemented by reference TRBV5-4 and TRBJ1-1, the full variable domain reads ETGVTQSPTHLIKTRGQQVTLRCSSQSGHNTVSWYQQALGQGPQFIFQYYREEENGRGNFPPRFSGLQFPNYSSELNVNALELDDSALYLCASRGAMNTEAFFGQGTRLTVV.

This clone appeared a single time. V and J are TRBV6-5 and TRBJ1-4; possible D gene TRBD1, 5 bases. V lost 8 bases to trimming and J lost 7 bases, with 14 bases between them. CDR1 is MNHEY and CDR2 is SVGAGI in the germline V gene. The CDR3 totals 13 residues. The CDR3 DNA follows: TGTGCCAGCCGGGGGTCCGGGAGTGAAAAACTGTTTTTT. Protein product: CASRGSGSEKLFF.

This chain links TRBV19 with TRBJ2-1, with 10 nucleotides matching TRBD2. Germline V CDR1 and CDR2: LNHDA, SQIVND (reference sequence). This CDR3 spans 16 amino acids. The V segment lost 3 bases and the J segment 10 bases; nucleotides outside the gene matches: 12. The DNA of the CDR3 is TGTGCCAGTAGTATTGGTCTAGCGGGGGTCAAAGGGGAGCAGTTCTTC. It specifies CASSIGLAGVKGEQFF.

The J gene is TRBJ2-7, the V gene TRBV7-9, with TRBD1 matching 7 bases. Trimming cost V 0 bases and J 4 bases; bases outside gene matches: 6. Germline lookup yields CDR1 SEHNR and CDR2 FQNEAQ (reference sequence). The CDR3 has 15 amino acids. In DNA, the CDR3 is TGTGCCAGCAGCTTAGCAGGGGGCGCGTTTTACGAGCAGTACTTC. Residues: CASSLAGGAFYEQYF. The whole variable domain, remainder taken from reference TRBV7-9 and TRBJ2-7, is DTGVSQNPRHKITKRGQNVTFRCDPISEHNRLYWYRQTLGQGPEFLTYFQNEAQLEKSRLLSDRFSAERPKGSFSTLEIQRTEQGDSAMYLCASSLAGGAFYEQYFGPGTRLTVT.

The CDR3, as DNA: TGCGCCAGCAGCTTGGTTAGCGGGAGGGCCTGGGAGCAGTTCTTC. Encoded protein: CASSLVSGRAWEQFF. The chain combines TRBV5-1 with TRBJ2-1; 11 positions agree with TRBD2. CDR1 is SGHRS, CDR2 YFSETQ, per germline. The V segment lost 0 bases and the J segment 10 bases; nucleotides outside the gene matches: 6. The CDR3 is 15 amino acids.

On this clone itself: One end of the junction varies from germline; a read error may be responsible. This sequence joins TRBV5-6 and TRBJ1-5, with TRBD1 identical over 9 bases. In germline, CDR1 is SGHDT, CDR2 YYEEEE. The length of the CDR3 is 15 residues. Here the CDR3 DNA reads TGTGCCAGCAGCTTCCGGACAGGGGTAAATCAGTCCCAGCATTTT. Encoded protein: CASSFRTGVNQSQHF.

This clone was counted once. The V call is TRBV9, the J call TRBJ2-1; 8 nucleotides agree with TRBD2. The ends lost 4 bases at V and 0 bases at J; junction bases unmatched: 3. This CDR3 region has 15 residues. In germline, CDR1 is SGDLS, CDR2 YYNGEE. CDR3 DNA sequence: TGTGCCAGCAGCCTCGGGGGGGCCTCCTACAATGAGCAGTTCTTC. Amino acid sequence: CASSLGGASYNEQFF.

The chain links TRBV28 to TRBJ1-6, with D possibly being TRBD1 (5 bases). The V end was cut by 9 bases, the J end by 7 bases, with 13 bases between. The CDR3 sequence is 13 residues long. Germline V gives CDR1 MDHEN, CDR2 SYDVKM. CDR3 region: CASSGLSNSPLHF. CDR3 coding DNA: TGTGCCAGTTCGGGACTGAGCAATTCACCCCTCCACTTT. The full variable domain, in which reference TRBV28 and TRBJ1-6 provide the parts outside the CDR3, is DVKVTQSSRYLVKRTGEKVFLECVQDMDHENMFWYRQDPGLGLRLIYFSYDVKMKEKGDIPEGYSVSREKKERFSLILESASTNQTSMYLCASSGLSNSPLHFGNGTRLTVT.

For the CDR3, the DNA is TGTGCCAGCAGCCCTGGACTAGCGGCTCACAATGAGCAGTTCTTC. It encodes CASSPGLAAHNEQFF. This chain links TRBV7-6 with TRBJ2-1; 10 bases line up with TRBD2. Germline-derived CDR1 and CDR2 are SGHVS and FNYEAQ. The CDR3 spans 15 residues. V was pared by 5 bases and J by 5 bases, with 6 bases of the junction left unmatched.

The V call is TRBV28, the J call TRBJ1-3, with TRBD1 matching over 8 bases. V was pared by 3 bases and J by 2 bases, with 9 bases of the junction left unmatched. This CDR3 spans 17 amino acids. The germline gives CDR1 MDHEN, CDR2 SYDVKM. CDR3 protein: CASSLSRTGWTGNTIYF. For the CDR3, the DNA is TGTGCCAGCAGTTTGAGCCGGACAGGGTGGACTGGAAACACCATATATTTT.

The V gene is TRBV7-2, the J gene TRBJ1-1; maybe TRBD1 (5 bases). Trimming stripped 2 bases from V and 1 base from J, with 8 bases between. The germline V gene has CDR1 SGHTA and CDR2 FQGNSA. The CDR3 is 14 residues long. CDR3 loop: CASSLRQTNTEAFF. The CDR3 nucleotides read TGTGCCAGCAGCTTAAGACAGACGAACACTGAAGCTTTCTTT.

The J gene is TRBJ2-7, the V gene TRBV5-1; D remains ambiguous. Germline CDR1 is SGHRS and CDR2 is YFSETQ. Trimming took 4 bases from V and 0 from J, leaving 11 bases between them. The CDR3 consists of 14 residues. The CDR3 region has the DNA TGCGCCAGCAGCGTGAGACTGGACTCCTACGAGCAGTACTTC. It translates to CASSVRLDSYEQYF. The full variable domain, with the rest looked up from reference TRBV5-1 and TRBJ2-7, is KAGVTQTPRYLIKTRGQQVTLSCSPISGHRSVSWYQQTPGQGLQFLFEYFSETQRNKGNFPGRFSGRQFSNSRSEMNVSTLELGDSALYLCASSVRLDSYEQYFGPGTRLTVT.

This clone was seen just once. The gene calls are TRBV7-3 and TRBJ2-2; D unclear. The CDR3 covers 17 residues. Trimming left V 2 bases short and J 4 bases short, with 17 bases between. Germline V CDR1 and CDR2: SGHTA, FQGTGA. CDR3 DNA sequence: TGTGCCAGCAGCTTACAGCTATATGAGGCAGCCACCGGGGAGCTGTTTTTT. Its protein is CASSLQLYEAATGELFF.

The gene calls are TRBV18 and TRBJ2-3; D remains ambiguous. The CDR3 runs 14 residues. V lost 6 bases, J lost 0 bases, and 10 bases lay in between. Germline V gene sequence: CDR1 KGHSH, CDR2 LQKENI. This CDR3 reads CASSAEQSTDTQYF. The CDR3 DNA follows: TGTGCCAGCTCCGCAGAACAAAGCACAGATACGCAGTATTTT.

This clone showed up just a few times. The CDR3 loop is CASSFGVRGNQPQHF. CDR3 coding DNA: TGTGCCAGCAGTTTCGGGGTGCGTGGCAATCAGCCCCAGCATTTT. This chain uses TRBV28 with TRBJ1-5, with no clear D. Germline CDR1 is MDHEN and CDR2 is SYDVKM. The CDR3 has 15 amino acids. V lost 3 bases, J lost 2 bases, and 11 bases lay in between.

The genes are TRBV7-2 and TRBJ2-1; 8 nucleotides agree with TRBD2. The CDR3 runs to 16 residues. V shed 2 bases, J shed 4 bases, and the junction held 7 bases outside the gene matches. Germline V gives CDR1 SGHTA, CDR2 FQGNSA. The CDR3 spells CASSLPRLASYNEQFF. CDR3 DNA: TGTGCCAGCAGCTTACCGAGACTAGCGAGTTACAATGAGCAGTTCTTC.

The chain joins TRBV28 to TRBJ2-5, with 11 bases fitting TRBD1. V was pared by 7 bases and J by 2 bases, with 12 bases of the junction left unmatched. Germline loops: CDR1 MDHEN, CDR2 SYDVKM. The CDR3 loop spans 17 amino acids. The CDR3 sequence: CASTPWTGGIGQETQYF. In nucleotides, the CDR3 is TGTGCCAGCACCCCATGGACAGGGGGCATTGGTCAAGAGACCCAGTACTTC. Full variable domain (outside the CDR3, taken from reference TRBV28 and TRBJ2-5): DVKVTQSSRYLVKRTGEKVFLECVQDMDHENMFWYRQDPGLGLRLIYFSYDVKMKEKGDIPEGYSVSREKKERFSLILESASTNQTSMYLCASTPWTGGIGQETQYFGPGTRLLVL.

The chain links TRBV9 to TRBJ1-4; 7 bases align to TRBD1. The CDR3 is 16 amino acids. Germline CDR1 reads SGDLS; CDR2 reads YYNGEE. V was pared by 4 bases and J by 3 bases, with 9 bases of the junction left unmatched. CDR3 DNA: TGTGCCAGCAGCCTACCGCGGGACAGTCCTAATGAAAAACTGTTTTTT. Residues: CASSLPRDSPNEKLFF. Using reference TRBV9 and TRBJ1-4 for the parts outside the CDR3, the full variable domain is DSGVTQTPKHLITATGQRVTLRCSPRSGDLSVYWYQQSLDQGLQFLIQYYNGEERAKGNILERFSAQQFPDLHSELNLSSLELGDSALYFCASSLPRDSPNEKLFFGSGTQLSVL.

The chain carries TRBV7-9 and TRBJ2-3; D remains ambiguous. V lost 5 bases, J lost 2 bases, and 14 bases lay in between. Germline loops: CDR1 SEHNR, CDR2 FQNEAQ (reference sequence). This CDR3 has 15 residues. CDR3 amino acids: CASSPVVAFTDTQYF. For the CDR3, the DNA is TGTGCCAGCAGCCCTGTTGTGGCCTTCACAGATACGCAGTATTTT.

The chain recombines TRBV7-9 with TRBJ2-7; no clear D gene. Trimming cost V 4 bases and J 3 bases, with 13 bases left between them. Germline values: CDR1 SEHNR, CDR2 FQNEAQ (reference sequence). The CDR3 loop spans 14 amino acids. For the CDR3, the DNA is TGTGCCAGCAGCTCTTCCGCTGGCGGCTACGAGCAGTACTTC. Translating gives CASSSSAGGYEQYF.

The sample holds a few counts of this clone. The chain uses TRBV10-2 and TRBJ1-1, with D possibly matching TRBD1 (6 bases). Trimming removed 4 bases from V and 1 base from J, with 13 bases in between. This CDR3 is built from 15 residues. The germline gives CDR1 WSHSY, CDR2 SAAADI. For the CDR3, the DNA is TGCGCCAGCAGTGCGATACAGGGATGGAACACTGAAGCTTTCTTT. Its translation is CASSAIQGWNTEAFF.

Turning to this clone: This same CDR3 is encoded by further DNA sequences in the sample. The chain has TRBV18 and TRBJ1-2, with D perhaps matching TRBD1 (5 bases). Trimming stripped 6 bases from V and 0 bases from J, with 8 bases between. CDR1 and CDR2 (germline): KGHSH, LQKENI. The CDR3 runs to 13 residues. The CDR3 bases are TGTGCCAGCTCCGAAGGGGCTAACTATGGCTACACCTTC. Its protein is CASSEGANYGYTF.